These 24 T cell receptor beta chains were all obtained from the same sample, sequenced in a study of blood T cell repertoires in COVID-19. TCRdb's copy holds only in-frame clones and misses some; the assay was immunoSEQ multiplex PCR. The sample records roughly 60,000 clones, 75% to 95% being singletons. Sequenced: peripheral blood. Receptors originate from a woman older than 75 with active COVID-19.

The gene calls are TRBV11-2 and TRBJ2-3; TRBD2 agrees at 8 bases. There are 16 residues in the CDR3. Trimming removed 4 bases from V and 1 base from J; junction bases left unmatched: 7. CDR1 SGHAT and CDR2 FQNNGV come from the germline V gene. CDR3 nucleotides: TGTGCCAGCAGCTCAATTTCCGGGGGGGGCACAGATACGCAGTATTTT. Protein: CASSSISGGGTDTQYF.

CDR3 bases: TGTGCCAGCAGTGATCAGTCCGAGGCCACTTACACAGATACGCAGTATTTT. Residues: CASSDQSEATYTDTQYF. The chain combines TRBV6-1 with TRBJ2-3; D is unresolved. Germline CDR1 is MNHNS and CDR2 is SASEGT. The V end lost 3 bases, the J end lost 2 bases, and 18 bases lay between the germline ends. CDR3 length: 17 residues.

Here the CDR3 reads CASGGSGTEYNQPQHF. The DNA for the CDR3 is TGTGCCAGCGGAGGATCCGGGACAGAGTATAATCAGCCCCAGCATTTT. The J gene is TRBJ1-5, the V gene TRBV28, with 7 bases aligning to TRBD1. Germline V lookup: CDR1 MDHEN, CDR2 SYDVKM. The junction had 14 bases not matched to a gene; V was cut back by 8 bases and J by 4 bases. CDR3 length equals 16 residues.

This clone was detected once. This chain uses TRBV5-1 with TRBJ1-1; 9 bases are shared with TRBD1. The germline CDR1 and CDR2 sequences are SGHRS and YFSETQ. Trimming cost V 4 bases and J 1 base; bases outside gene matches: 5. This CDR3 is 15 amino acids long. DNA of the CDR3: TGCGCCAGCAGCCCATGGACAGGGGAGAACACTGAAGCTTTCTTT. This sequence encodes CASSPWTGENTEAFF.

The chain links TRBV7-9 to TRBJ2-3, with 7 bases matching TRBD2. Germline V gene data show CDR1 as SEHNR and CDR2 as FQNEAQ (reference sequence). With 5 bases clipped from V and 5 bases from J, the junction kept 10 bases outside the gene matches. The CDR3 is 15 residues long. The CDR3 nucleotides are TGTGCCAGCAGCCAAGGACTAGGACGTGGAGATACGCAGTATTTT. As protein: CASSQGLGRGDTQYF. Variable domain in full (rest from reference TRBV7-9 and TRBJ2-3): DTGVSQNPRHKITKRGQNVTFRCDPISEHNRLYWYRQTLGQGPEFLTYFQNEAQLEKSRLLSDRFSAERPKGSFSTLEIQRTEQGDSAMYLCASSQGLGRGDTQYFGPGTRLTVL.

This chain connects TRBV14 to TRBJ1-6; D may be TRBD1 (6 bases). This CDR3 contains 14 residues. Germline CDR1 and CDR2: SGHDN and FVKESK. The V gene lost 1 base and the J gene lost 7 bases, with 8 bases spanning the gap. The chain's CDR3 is CASSQGTGNSPLHF. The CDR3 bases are TGTGCCAGCAGCCAAGGAACAGGGAATTCACCCCTCCACTTT.

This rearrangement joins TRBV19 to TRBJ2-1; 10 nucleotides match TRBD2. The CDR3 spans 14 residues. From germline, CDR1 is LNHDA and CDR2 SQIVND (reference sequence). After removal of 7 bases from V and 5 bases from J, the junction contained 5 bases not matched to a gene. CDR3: CASTGTSEDNEQFF. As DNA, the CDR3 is TGTGCCAGTACCGGGACTAGCGAAGACAATGAGCAGTTCTTC. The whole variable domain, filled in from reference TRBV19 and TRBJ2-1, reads DGGITQSPKYLFRKEGQNVTLSCEQNLNHDAMYWYRQDPGQGLRLIYYSQIVNDFQKGDIAEGYSVSREKKESFPLTVTSAQKNPTAFYLCASTGTSEDNEQFFGPGTRLTVL.

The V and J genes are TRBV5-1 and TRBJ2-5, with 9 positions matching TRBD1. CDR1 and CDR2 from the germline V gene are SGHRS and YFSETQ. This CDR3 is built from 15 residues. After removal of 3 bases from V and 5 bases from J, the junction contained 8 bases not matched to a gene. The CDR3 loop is CASSSNTGGEETQYF. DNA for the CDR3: TGCGCCAGCAGCTCCAATACAGGGGGCGAGGAGACCCAGTACTTC.

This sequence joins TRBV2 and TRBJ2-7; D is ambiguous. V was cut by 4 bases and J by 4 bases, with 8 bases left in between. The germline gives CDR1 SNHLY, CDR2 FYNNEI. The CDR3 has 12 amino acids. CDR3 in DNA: TGTGCCAGCAGTGCACAGCCTTACGAGCAGTACGTC. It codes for CASSAQPYEQYV.

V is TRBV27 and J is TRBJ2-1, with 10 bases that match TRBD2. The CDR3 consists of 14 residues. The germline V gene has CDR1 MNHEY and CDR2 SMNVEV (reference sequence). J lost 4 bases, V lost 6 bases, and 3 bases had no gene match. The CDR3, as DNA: TGTGCCAGCAGCGGACTAGCGGTATACAATGAGCAGTTCTTC. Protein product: CASSGLAVYNEQFF.

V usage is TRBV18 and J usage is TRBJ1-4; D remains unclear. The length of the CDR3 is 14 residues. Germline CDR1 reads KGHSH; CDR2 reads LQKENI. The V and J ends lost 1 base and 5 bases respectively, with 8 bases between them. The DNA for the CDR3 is TGTGCCAGCTCACCACGGGAGGTAAATGAAAAACTGTTTTTT. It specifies CASSPREVNEKLFF.

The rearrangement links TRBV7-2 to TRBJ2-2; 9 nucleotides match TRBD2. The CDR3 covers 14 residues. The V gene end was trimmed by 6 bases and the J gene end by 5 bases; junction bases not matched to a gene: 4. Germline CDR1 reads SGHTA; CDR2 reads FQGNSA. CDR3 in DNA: TGTGCCAGCAGACGACTAGCGGAAACCGGGGAGCTGTTTTTT. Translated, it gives CASRRLAETGELFF.

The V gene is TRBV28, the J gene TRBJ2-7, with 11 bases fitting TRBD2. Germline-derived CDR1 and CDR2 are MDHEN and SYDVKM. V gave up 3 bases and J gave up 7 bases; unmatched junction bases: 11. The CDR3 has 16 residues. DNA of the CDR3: TGTGCCAGCAGTTTCGACGAACTAGCGGGAGACGGAGAGCAGTACTTC. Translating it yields CASSFDELAGDGEQYF.

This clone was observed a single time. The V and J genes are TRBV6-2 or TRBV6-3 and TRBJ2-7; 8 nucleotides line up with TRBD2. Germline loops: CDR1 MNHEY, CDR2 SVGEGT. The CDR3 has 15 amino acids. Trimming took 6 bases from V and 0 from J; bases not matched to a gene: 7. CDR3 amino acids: CASSQTSGSSYEQYF. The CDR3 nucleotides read TGTGCCAGCAGCCAAACTAGCGGCAGCTCCTACGAGCAGTACTTC.

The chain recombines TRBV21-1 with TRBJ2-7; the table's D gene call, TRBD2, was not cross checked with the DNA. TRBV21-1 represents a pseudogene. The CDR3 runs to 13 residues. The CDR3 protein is CASSNTSPGEQYV. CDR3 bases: TGTGCCAGCAGTAATACAAGTCCGGGGGAGCAGTACGTC.

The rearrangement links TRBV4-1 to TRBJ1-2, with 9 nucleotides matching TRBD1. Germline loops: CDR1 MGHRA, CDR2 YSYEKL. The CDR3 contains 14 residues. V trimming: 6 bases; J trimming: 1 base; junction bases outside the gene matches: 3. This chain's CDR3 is CASRRDRDNYGYTF. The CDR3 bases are TGCGCCAGCAGGCGGGACAGGGATAACTATGGCTACACCTTC.

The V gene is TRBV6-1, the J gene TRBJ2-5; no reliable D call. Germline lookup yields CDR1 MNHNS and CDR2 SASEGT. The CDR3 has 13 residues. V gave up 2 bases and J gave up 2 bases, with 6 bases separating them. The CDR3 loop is CASSETAQETQYF. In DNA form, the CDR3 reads TGTGCCAGCAGTGAAACAGCTCAAGAGACCCAGTACTTC.

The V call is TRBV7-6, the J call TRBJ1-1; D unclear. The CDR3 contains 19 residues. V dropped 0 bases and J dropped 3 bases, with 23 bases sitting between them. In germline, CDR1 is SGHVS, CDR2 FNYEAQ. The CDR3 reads CASSLAHGSQPRTYTEAFF. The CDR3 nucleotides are TGTGCCAGCAGCTTAGCGCACGGGAGTCAGCCGCGTACCTACACTGAAGCTTTCTTT.

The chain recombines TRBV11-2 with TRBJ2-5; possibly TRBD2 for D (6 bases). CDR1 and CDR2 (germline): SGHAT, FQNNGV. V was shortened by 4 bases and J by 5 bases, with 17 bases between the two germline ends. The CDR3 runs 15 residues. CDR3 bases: TGTGCCAGCAGCTCACCCGGGGACTGGATGGAGACCCAGTACTTC. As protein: CASSSPGDWMETQYF.

In DNA form, the CDR3 reads TGCGCCAGCAGCTTTTCGACAGGTGGGCGATATGAAAAACTGTTTTTT. Translating it yields CASSFSTGGRYEKLFF. V and J are TRBV5-1 and TRBJ1-4; tentative D call: TRBD1 (6 bases). Germline V gene lookup returns CDR1 SGHRS and CDR2 YFSETQ. The V gene lost 2 bases and the J gene lost 6 bases, with 17 bases spanning the gap. CDR3 length: 16 residues.

CDR3 residues: CASSLDGVGAGTGELFF. CDR3 coding DNA: TGCGCCAGCAGCTTGGACGGCGTGGGAGCGGGGACCGGGGAGCTGTTTTTT. The chain joins TRBV5-1 to TRBJ2-2, with 7 bases lining up with TRBD2. Unmatched junction bases numbered 10, after V lost 0 bases and J lost 5 bases. Germline V lookup: CDR1 SGHRS, CDR2 YFSETQ. This CDR3 has 17 amino acids. The variable domain in full, completed from reference TRBV5-1 and TRBJ2-2, reads KAGVTQTPRYLIKTRGQQVTLSCSPISGHRSVSWYQQTPGQGLQFLFEYFSETQRNKGNFPGRFSGRQFSNSRSEMNVSTLELGDSALYLCASSLDGVGAGTGELFFGEGSRLTVL.

The CDR3: CASSFGGRGINEQFF. The DNA of the CDR3 is TGTGCCAGCAGCTTCGGGGGGCGTGGTATCAATGAGCAGTTCTTC. This sequence joins TRBV5-4 and TRBJ2-1, with D perhaps TRBD2 (7 bases). This CDR3 spans 15 amino acids. Trimming shortened V by 2 bases and J by 6 bases, and 15 bases separated the two germline ends. Germline V gene data show CDR1 as SGHNT and CDR2 as YYREEE (reference sequence).

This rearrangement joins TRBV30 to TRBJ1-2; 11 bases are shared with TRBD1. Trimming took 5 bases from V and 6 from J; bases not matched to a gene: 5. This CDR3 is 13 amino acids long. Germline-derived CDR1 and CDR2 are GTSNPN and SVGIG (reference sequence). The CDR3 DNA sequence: TGTGCCTGGGGACCGGGACAGGGGGATGGCTACACCTTC. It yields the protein CAWGPGQGDGYTF.

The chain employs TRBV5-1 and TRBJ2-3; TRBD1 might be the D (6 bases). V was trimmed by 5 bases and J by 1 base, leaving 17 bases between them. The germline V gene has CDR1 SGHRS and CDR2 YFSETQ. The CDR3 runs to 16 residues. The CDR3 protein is CASSLPTGKGTDTQYF. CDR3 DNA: TGCGCCAGCAGTTTACCGACAGGAAAAGGCACAGATACGCAGTATTTT.